A single sample is the source of the 16 T cell receptor beta chains below, sequenced in a study of cytomegalovirus exposure and HLA in healthy donors. The PCR was carried out with 60 Vbeta primers and 13 Jbeta primers. Measured with immunoSEQ multiplex PCR; TCRdb has only the in-frame clones, and not every one. The sample yields fewer than 250,000 clones, 60% to 80% seen once. The sequenced material came from PBMCs. All receptors derive from a male donor in good health and CMV-seronegative.

The chain recombines TRBV9 with TRBJ2-1, with D possibly being TRBD1 (6 bases). The CDR3 covers 14 residues. V was pared by 5 bases and J by 6 bases, with 15 bases between. Germline-derived CDR1 and CDR2 are SGDLS and YYNGEE. The CDR3 DNA reads TGTGCCAGCAGTGCACCGGGGACATCCAATGAGCAGTTCTTC. Residues: CASSAPGTSNEQFF. Variable domain in full (rest from reference TRBV9 and TRBJ2-1): DSGVTQTPKHLITATGQRVTLRCSPRSGDLSVYWYQQSLDQGLQFLIQYYNGEERAKGNILERFSAQQFPDLHSELNLSSLELGDSALYFCASSAPGTSNEQFFGPGTRLTVL.

The chain joins TRBV12-5 to TRBJ2-3; D remains unclear. The CDR3 totals 13 residues. The V and J ends lost 7 bases and 3 bases respectively, with 11 bases between them. Germline lookup yields CDR1 LGHNT and CDR2 FRNRAP. This CDR3 is CASAGFTTDTQYF. CDR3 sequence (DNA): TGTGCTAGTGCCGGGTTCACAACAGATACGCAGTATTTT.

The gene calls are TRBV10-2 and TRBJ2-3, with D possibly matching TRBD2 (5 bases). Germline CDR1 and CDR2: WSHSY and SAAADI. The CDR3 is made up of 14 amino acids. Trimming stripped 3 bases from V and 0 bases from J, with 7 bases between. The CDR3 bases are TGCGCCAGCAGTGAACCGGGGAGCACAGATACGCAGTATTTT. Its translation: CASSEPGSTDTQYF.

In the case of this clone: The same CDR3 is also encoded by other DNA sequences in this sample. V is TRBV5-4 and J is TRBJ2-7, with 11 bases matching TRBD2. The CDR3 has 15 residues. Per germline, CDR1 SGHNT and CDR2 YYREEE (reference sequence). J was trimmed by 1 base and V by 0 bases; bases with no gene match: 0. CDR3 in amino acids: CASSLGLAGSYEQYF. CDR3 nucleotide sequence: TGTGCCAGCAGCTTGGGACTAGCGGGATCCTACGAGCAGTACTTC.

This chain links TRBV13 with TRBJ2-7; 11 nucleotides align to TRBD2. V shed 5 bases, J shed 3 bases, and the junction held 9 bases outside the gene matches. This CDR3 spans 16 amino acids. Germline V gene sequence: CDR1 PRHDT, CDR2 FYEKMQ (reference sequence). CDR3 sequence (DNA): TGTGCCAGCAGCGCCCGACTAGCGGGGCCTTTCTACGAGCAGTACTTC. This translates into CASSARLAGPFYEQYF.

The chain links TRBV5-1 to TRBJ2-3; D is unclear. This CDR3 is built from 12 residues. The V gene lost 0 bases and the J gene lost 6 bases, with 5 bases spanning the gap. Germline CDR1 is SGHRS and CDR2 is YFSETQ. The CDR3 region is CASSLESDTQYF. The CDR3 DNA follows: TGCGCCAGCAGCTTGGAATCGGATACGCAGTATTTT.

The chain has TRBV5-4 and TRBJ2-5; D is undetermined. V lost 4 bases and J 4 bases, leaving 14 bases between the germline ends. Germline loops: CDR1 SGHNT, CDR2 YYREEE (reference sequence). There are 14 residues in the CDR3. The CDR3 nucleotides read TGTGCCAGCAGCATTGACGGTAGGAGAGAGACCCAGTACTTC. Its protein is CASSIDGRRETQYF.

The V gene is TRBV7-3, the J gene TRBJ1-2, with D possibly TRBD1 on 6 matching bases. V lost 5 bases, J lost 3 bases, and 13 bases lay in between. Per the germline V gene, CDR1 is SGHTA and CDR2 is FQGTGA. The length of the CDR3 is 14 residues. CDR3 DNA sequence: TGTGCCAGCAGCCTATCCGCAGGGGACTATGGCTACACCTTC. Protein sequence: CASSLSAGDYGYTF.

This chain joins TRBV1 and TRBJ1-4; the table's D call, TRBD1, was not checked against the DNA. TRBV1 is deemed a pseudogene. The CDR3 is made up of 17 amino acids. The CDR3 DNA reads as TGCACCAGCAGCCCAAACCCGGGACAGGTACTTAATGAAAAACTGTTTTTT. This codes for CTSSPNPGQVLNEKLFF.

This clone was recorded a few times. The CDR3 loop reads CASSHRTGTVGNQPQHF. Written as DNA, the CDR3 is TGTGCCAGCAGTCACCGGACAGGTACCGTTGGCAATCAGCCCCAGCATTTT. The chain combines TRBV7-2 with TRBJ1-5; 7 nucleotides line up with TRBD1. Germline loops: CDR1 SGHTA, CDR2 FQGNSA. V lost 6 bases to trimming and J lost 2 bases; unmatched junction nucleotides: 13. The CDR3 is made up of 17 amino acids.

The count of this clone is one. CDR3 nucleotide sequence: TGTGCCAGCAGTTTAGCGGGGGGGGACACCGGGGAGCTGTTTTTT. Translating gives CASSLAGGDTGELFF. This chain uses TRBV6-5 with TRBJ2-2, with 11 bases identical to TRBD2. Germline CDR1 and CDR2: MNHEY and SVGAGI. This CDR3 comprises 15 residues. Unmatched junction bases numbered 1, after V lost 4 bases and J lost 3 bases.

The rearrangement uses TRBV7-9 and TRBJ2-3; D perhaps matches TRBD2 (6 bases). CDR3 length: 15 residues. The V and J ends lost 5 bases and 2 bases respectively, with 14 bases between them. Germline CDR1 SEHNR, CDR2 FQNEAQ (reference sequence). CDR3 bases: TGTGCCAGCAGCCCCCCGGAGGGCTCCACAGATACGCAGTATTTT. Amino acid sequence: CASSPPEGSTDTQYF.

This clone turned up a few times. This chain uses TRBV6-5 with TRBJ1-1; 8 bases match TRBD1. CDR1 is MNHEY, CDR2 SVGAGI, per germline. J gave up 4 bases and V 6 bases, and 7 bases lay outside the gene matches. The CDR3 is made up of 14 amino acids. The CDR3 DNA sequence: TGTGCCAGCAGCAGACAGGGGTTTGGCACTGAAGCTTTCTTT. Protein product: CASSRQGFGTEAFF.

This clone was counted only a few times. This sequence joins TRBV19 and TRBJ1-2; TRBD1 agrees at 7 bases. Germline lookup yields CDR1 LNHDA and CDR2 SQIVND (reference sequence). CDR3 length equals 14 residues. The J segment lost 4 bases and the V segment lost 6 bases, leaving 8 bases of the junction unmatched. CDR3 sequence reads: CASRSDRSSYGYTF. CDR3 nucleotide sequence: TGTGCCAGTAGGTCGGACAGGTCGAGCTATGGCTACACCTTC.

The chain combines TRBV29-1 with TRBJ2-3; D remains unclear. Germline V gene lookup returns CDR1 SQVTM and CDR2 ANQGSEA. CDR3 length: 14 residues. Trimming took off 8 bases at V and 1 base at J, with 16 bases between the two ends. The CDR3 reads CSTSVSSGTDTQYF. For the CDR3, the DNA is TGCAGCACCTCCGTTTCTTCGGGCACAGATACGCAGTATTTT.

This clone appeared once. The chain recombines TRBV9 with TRBJ1-3; possible D gene TRBD1, 6 bases. The ends were cut back, 3 bases at V and 0 bases at J, with 16 bases in the middle. Germline CDR1 reads SGDLS; CDR2 reads YYNGEE. CDR3 length: 17 amino acids. In DNA form, the CDR3 reads TGTGCCAGCAGCGATGATCCAACAGGGTTCTCTGGAAACACCATATATTTT. Its protein product is CASSDDPTGFSGNTIYF.